This section outlines one T cell receptor (beta chain) sequence together with its context. Its antigen is unknown. A junction boundary mismatches the germline segment, possibly from a read error. The data are from a study of PD-L1 blockade in urothelial cancer. Study information: Males with bladder-origin urothelial cancer made up about 90% of the roughly 29 patients. Blood samples had a median of approximately 150,000 T cells, roughly 83,000 unique TCRs, and clonality roughly 0.088. General study results and limits: Patients with below-median pretreatment blood clonality survived longer.

This CDR3 has 13 residues. CDR1 is GTSNPN and CDR2 is SVGIG in the germline V gene (reference sequence). Each PCR had synthetic TCR analog templates added to it as a spike-in. Produced via immunoSEQ multiplex PCR; TCRdb's table is partial and in-frame only. The sample lists about 52,000 clones; 75% to 90% were seen once. This chain joins TRBV30 and TRBJ1-1; 7 bases align to TRBD1. Sequences were derived from PBMCs, sampled around atezolizumab (anti-PD-L1) treatment. The TCR originated in a man between 40 and 49 years old with urothelial cancer. The CDR3 DNA is TGTGCCTGGAGTATACAGGGGAACGCTGAAGCTTTCTTT. Encoded protein: CAWSIQGNAEAFF. The full variable domain, rest sourced from reference TRBV30 and TRBJ1-1, is SQTIHQWPATLVQPVGSPLSLECTVEGTSNPNLYWYRQAAGRGLQLLFYSVGIGQISSEVPQNLSASRPQDRQFILSSKKLLLSDSGFYLCAWSIQGNAEAFFGQGTRLTVV.